The 22 T cell receptor beta chains below were found in one sample sequenced in a study of blood T cell repertoires in COVID-19. Assay used: immunoSEQ multiplex PCR; TCRdb lists only in-frame clones, some missing. The table has fewer than 130,000 clones, 60% to 80% seen once. Input material: peripheral blood. The receptors come from a woman older than 75 with active or convalescent COVID-19.

The chain carries TRBV15 and TRBJ1-2; TRBD1 might be the D (5 bases). The germline V gene encodes CDR1 LNHNV and CDR2 YYDKDF (reference sequence). CDR3 length equals 13 residues. V lost 5 bases and J 8 bases, leaving 15 bases between the germline ends. Written as DNA, the CDR3 is TGTGCCACCAGCCCATCAGGGTGGGAAGGCTACACCTTC. This gives the protein CATSPSGWEGYTF.

This clone was picked up a small number of times. CDR3 in amino acids: CASSLRGGNSPLHF. The CDR3 DNA reads as TGTGCCAGCAGCCTCCGGGGGGGAAATTCACCCCTCCACTTT. V is TRBV7-2 and J is TRBJ1-6; D is possibly TRBD1 (5 bases). Trimming removed 5 bases from V and 7 bases from J, with 12 bases in between. This CDR3 comprises 14 residues. In germline, CDR1 is SGHTA, CDR2 FQGNSA. Full variable domain (remainder filled in from reference TRBV7-2 and TRBJ1-6): GAGVSQSPSNKVTEKGKDVELRCDPISGHTALYWYRQSLGQGLEFLIYFQGNSAPDKSGLPSDRFSAERTGGSVSTLTIQRTQQEDSAVYLCASSLRGGNSPLHFGNGTRLTVT.

The chain carries TRBV3-1 (or the pseudogene TRBV3-2) and TRBJ2-3; 7 bases align to TRBD1. V dropped 2 bases and J dropped 1; count of bases not matched to a gene: 9. The germline V gene has CDR1 LGHDT and CDR2 YNNKEL (reference sequence). There are 17 residues in the CDR3. CDR3: CASSQLLGGVGTDTQYF. The CDR3 DNA reads TGTGCCAGCAGCCAATTGTTAGGGGGCGTGGGCACAGATACGCAGTATTTT.

The chain has TRBV11-2 and TRBJ2-1, with TRBD2 matching 7 bases. The CDR3 has 16 amino acids. With V trimmed by 5 bases and J by 4 bases, 11 bases remained unmatched. Germline-derived CDR1 and CDR2 are SGHAT and FQNNGV. CDR3 amino acids: CASSPRVAGIYNEQFF. CDR3 bases: TGTGCCAGCAGCCCCCGGGTAGCGGGTATATACAATGAGCAGTTCTTC.

This chain joins TRBV12-3 or TRBV12-4 and TRBJ2-5, with D hard to call. This CDR3 is 13 amino acids long. The ends were cut back, 0 bases at V and 5 bases at J, with 7 bases in the middle. CDR3: CASSLAFIETQYF. In nucleotides, the CDR3 is TGTGCCAGCAGTTTAGCGTTTATTGAGACCCAGTACTTC.

The chain recombines TRBV2 with TRBJ1-4; D gene uncertain. The V end was cut by 4 bases, the J end by 3 bases, with 9 bases between. CDR3 length: 14 residues. CDR1 SNHLY and CDR2 FYNNEI come from the germline V gene. CDR3 sequence reads: CASSVVSANEKLFF. CDR3 nucleotide sequence: TGTGCCAGCAGTGTCGTCTCAGCTAATGAAAAACTGTTTTTT.

The rearrangement uses TRBV2 and TRBJ2-1; 15 bases map to TRBD2. V lost 10 bases and J lost 9; bases outside the gene matches: 4. Germline V gene sequence: CDR1 SNHLY, CDR2 FYNNEI. The CDR3 sequence is 13 residues long. The DNA for the CDR3 is TGTGCCACCGGACTAGCGGGAGGGCTTGAGCAGTTCTTC. Amino acid sequence: CATGLAGGLEQFF.

The chain employs TRBV28 and TRBJ1-5; D unclear. V was clipped by 5 bases and J by 4 bases, with 15 bases between them. Germline assignment: CDR1 MDHEN and CDR2 SYDVKM. CDR3 length: 15 residues. The DNA for the CDR3 is TGTGCCAGCAGTCTGCAGGCGATCCGGAATCAGCCCCAGCATTTT. Translation gives CASSLQAIRNQPQHF.

V gene TRBV7-2 combines with J gene TRBJ2-2; the match to TRBD2 covers 8 bases. Germline CDR1 reads SGHTA; CDR2 reads FQGNSA. There are 15 residues in the CDR3. Unmatched junction bases numbered 10, after V lost 5 bases and J lost 8 bases. CDR3 protein: CASSPFGTSLGELFF. The CDR3 DNA follows: TGTGCCAGCAGCCCGTTCGGGACTAGTCTAGGGGAGCTGTTTTTT.

The chain combines TRBV27 with TRBJ1-1; D is perhaps TRBD1 (6 bases). The CDR3 has 14 residues. CDR1 is MNHEY and CDR2 is SMNVEV in the germline V gene (reference sequence). Between the trimmed V and J ends, which lost 2 bases and 3 bases, there was a span of 10 bases. Written as DNA, the CDR3 is TGTGCCAGCAGTTTAACAGGGCTGTACACTGAAGCTTTCTTT. Encoded protein: CASSLTGLYTEAFF.

The chain employs TRBV6-1 and TRBJ2-5; 11 bases map to TRBD1. The germline CDR1 and CDR2 sequences are MNHNS and SASEGT. With V trimmed by 1 base and J by 1 base, 2 bases remained unmatched. The CDR3 is 16 residues long. CDR3 in amino acids: CASSEGDRGFQETQYF. The CDR3 nucleotides are TGTGCCAGCAGTGAAGGGGACAGGGGGTTCCAAGAGACCCAGTACTTC.

The V gene is TRBV2, the J gene TRBJ1-6, with D perhaps TRBD1 (6 bases). This CDR3 comprises 17 residues. Per germline, CDR1 SNHLY and CDR2 FYNNEI. V lost 4 bases and J lost 0, with 13 bases in between. The CDR3 DNA sequence: TGTGCCAGCAGTGGGACAGTCCAGAGCTCCTATAATTCACCCCTCCACTTT. Protein: CASSGTVQSSYNSPLHF.

The gene calls are TRBV7-2 and TRBJ1-3, with D tentatively TRBD1 (6 bases). V lost 1 base, J lost 2 bases, and 9 bases lay in between. The length of the CDR3 is 15 residues. Per the germline V gene, CDR1 is SGHTA and CDR2 is FQGNSA. CDR3 sequence (DNA): TGTGCCAGCAGCTTAGTGGGGACAACTGGAAACACCATATATTTT. It is translated as CASSLVGTTGNTIYF.

This chain connects TRBV7-6 to TRBJ2-3, with 7 bases aligning to TRBD1. The V gene end was trimmed by 3 bases and the J gene end by 1 base; junction bases not matched to a gene: 4. In germline, CDR1 is SGHVS, CDR2 FNYEAQ. The CDR3 totals 15 residues. CDR3 DNA sequence: TGTGCCAGCAGCTTTACAGGGGTCCGCACAGATACGCAGTATTTT. This sequence encodes CASSFTGVRTDTQYF.

This clone was observed once. The genes are TRBV5-1 and TRBJ2-2; D might be TRBD1 (5 bases). Trimming removed 0 bases at V and 6 bases at J, with 21 bases between. Germline V gene sequence: CDR1 SGHRS, CDR2 YFSETQ. The CDR3 covers 18 residues. CDR3 protein: CASSLGPVGPLSAGELFF. The CDR3 DNA follows: TGCGCCAGCAGCTTGGGCCCGGTGGGGCCCTTGAGTGCCGGGGAGCTGTTTTTT.

This chain joins TRBV7-9 and TRBJ2-1, with 7 bases matching TRBD1. This CDR3 comprises 18 residues. CDR1 is SEHNR, CDR2 FQNEAQ, per germline (reference sequence). The J segment lost 5 bases and the V segment lost 5 bases, leaving 18 bases of the junction unmatched. This CDR3 reads CASSPRIGGRGSDNEQFF. The DNA for the CDR3 is TGTGCCAGCAGCCCCCGGATTGGGGGCAGGGGGTCGGACAATGAGCAGTTCTTC.

This clone is a singleton in its sample. This chain uses TRBV5-1 with TRBJ2-1; D possibly corresponds to TRBD1 (5 bases). Germline V gene sequence: CDR1 SGHRS, CDR2 YFSETQ. CDR3 length: 15 amino acids. With 0 bases removed from V and 6 bases from J, the gap between germline ends came to 13 bases. The CDR3 reads CASSLVGAVRNEQFF. The CDR3 DNA reads as TGCGCCAGCAGCTTGGTAGGGGCGGTTCGCAATGAGCAGTTCTTC.

The chain links TRBV7-3 to TRBJ2-1; TRBD2 agrees at 7 bases. The V gene's germline CDR1 is SGHTA and CDR2 FQGTGA. CDR3 length: 14 amino acids. The V gene end was trimmed by 2 bases and the J gene end by 9 bases; junction bases not matched to a gene: 7. The CDR3 spells CASSLGGRGSEQFF. CDR3 bases: TGTGCCAGCAGCTTAGGCGGGAGAGGGAGTGAGCAGTTCTTC.

This clone came up once. The rearrangement uses TRBV29-1 and TRBJ1-6; no reliable D call. V was trimmed by 7 bases and J by 1 base, leaving 11 bases between them. There are 14 residues in the CDR3. CDR1 and CDR2 (germline): SQVTM, ANQGSEA. CDR3 sequence reads: CSAPQRSYNSPLHF. The DNA of the CDR3 is TGCAGCGCCCCGCAGCGTTCCTATAATTCACCCCTCCACTTT.

The chain uses TRBV7-2 and TRBJ2-7, with D unresolved. The CDR3 runs 13 residues. Germline values: CDR1 SGHTA, CDR2 FQGNSA. V gave up 1 base and J gave up 6 bases, with 10 bases separating them. The CDR3 bases are TGTGCCAGCAGCTTAGGAACAGCCAGCGAGCAGTACTTC. Translation gives CASSLGTASEQYF. Together with reference TRBV7-2 and TRBJ2-7, the CDR3 gives the full variable domain: GAGVSQSPSNKVTEKGKDVELRCDPISGHTALYWYRQSLGQGLEFLIYFQGNSAPDKSGLPSDRFSAERTGGSVSTLTIQRTQQEDSAVYLCASSLGTASEQYFGPGTRLTVT.

The rearrangement joins TRBV5-1 to TRBJ2-5; weak D call: TRBD2 (6 bases). The CDR3 covers 16 residues. CDR1 and CDR2 from the germline V gene are SGHRS and YFSETQ. V dropped 3 bases and J dropped 4 bases, with 19 bases sitting between them. The CDR3 region is CASSSLDYARAETQYF. CDR3 bases: TGCGCCAGCAGCTCGCTGGACTACGCAAGGGCAGAGACCCAGTACTTC.

The chain uses TRBV27 and TRBJ1-1; a possible D gene is TRBD1 (5 bases). Germline lookup yields CDR1 MNHEY and CDR2 SMNVEV (reference sequence). V shed 5 bases and J shed 5 bases, with 15 bases lying between them. This CDR3 has 14 amino acids. The CDR3 DNA sequence: TGTGCCAGCAGTCCGACAGTGATTTCAACTGAAGCTTTCTTT. Residues: CASSPTVISTEAFF.